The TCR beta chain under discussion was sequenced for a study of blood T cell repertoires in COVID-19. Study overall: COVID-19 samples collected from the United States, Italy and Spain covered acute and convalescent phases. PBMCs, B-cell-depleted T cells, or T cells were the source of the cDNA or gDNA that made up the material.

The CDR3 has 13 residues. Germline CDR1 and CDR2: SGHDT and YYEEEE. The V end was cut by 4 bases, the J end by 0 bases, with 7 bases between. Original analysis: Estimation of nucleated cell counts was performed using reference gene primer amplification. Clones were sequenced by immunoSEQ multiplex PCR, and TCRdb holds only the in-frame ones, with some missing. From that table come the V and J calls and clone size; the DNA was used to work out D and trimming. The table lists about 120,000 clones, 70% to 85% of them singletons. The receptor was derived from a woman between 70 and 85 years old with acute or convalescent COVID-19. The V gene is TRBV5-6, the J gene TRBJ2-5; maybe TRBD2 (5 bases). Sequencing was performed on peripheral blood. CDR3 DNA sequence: TGTGCCAGCAGCATGGACTACCAAGAGACCCAGTACTTC. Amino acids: CASSMDYQETQYF.